This TCR beta chain appears in the sequencing data of a study of blood T cell repertoires in COVID-19. The overall study: Italy, Spain and the United States were the sources of the convalescent and acute COVID-19 samples. T cells, B-cell-depleted T cells, or PBMCs provided the cDNA or gDNA that served as material.

Per the authors' pipeline: How many nucleated cells were present was estimated from reference gene primer amplification. The repertoire was sequenced with immunoSEQ multiplex PCR; TCRdb's copy has only in-frame clones and lacks some. The DNA gave D and trimming, while V, J and clone size come from that table. The repertoire holds more than 250,000 clones, with roughly 87% as singletons. J lost 3 bases, V lost 3 bases, and 2 bases had no gene match. CDR1 is SGHTA, CDR2 FQGNSA, per germline. This CDR3 has 13 amino acids. This chain links TRBV7-2 with TRBJ2-7; 7 nucleotides match TRBD1. The TCR was taken from a human donor in a cohort sampled during active COVID-19. Sequencing was done on a sample of peripheral blood. This chain's CDR3 is CASSFTGVYEQYF. CDR3 coding DNA: TGTGCCAGCAGCTTTACAGGGGTCTACGAGCAGTACTTC.